This passage covers 7 T cell receptor beta chains from one sample sequenced in a study of breast tumors, draining lymph nodes, adjacent tissues (dated by TCRdb to about 2016). The library was built by means of multiplex PCR. Sequencer: Illumina HiSeq 2000. Through fastp at Q25 and MiXCR, TCRdb rebuilt clones from the public reads, retaining in-frame beta chains. Every entry covers one CDR3 protein and lists the most common genes and DNA from its rows. This sample lists around 290,000 distinct CDR3 sequences; about 30% were detected once. More than 0.85% of the sample goes to the ten largest clones. Lymph node samples were obtained from the axillary draining lymph nodes of breast cancer patients. The sequencing sample was made of axillary lymph node tissue. Every receptor here comes from a female donor with breast cancer. Some clones in this sample may be carry-over from other donors' samples.

This clonotype was counted at least ten times. This chain uses TRBV5-4 with TRBJ2-3; perhaps TRBD2 as D (6 bases). Germline CDR1 SGHNT, CDR2 YYREEE (reference sequence). This CDR3 comprises 13 residues. V shed 4 bases and J shed 6 bases, with 12 bases lying between them. The CDR3 DNA reads TGTGCCAGCAGCAAAGGAGCGGGTGATACGCAGTATTTT. Protein sequence: CASSKGAGDTQYF.

In this sample, this clonotype turned up a few times. The rearrangement joins TRBV3-1 to TRBJ2-5, with TRBD2 identical over 15 bases. CDR3 length: 17 amino acids. The J segment lost 4 bases and the V segment lost 4 bases, leaving 7 bases of the junction unmatched. Per the germline V gene, CDR1 is LGHDT and CDR2 is YNNKEL (reference sequence). CDR3 amino acids: CASSPLTGLAGGETQYF. Written as DNA, the CDR3 is TGTGCCAGCAGCCCCCTAACGGGACTAGCGGGAGGAGAGACCCAGTACTTC.

There are a few counts of this clonotype. A read error may be the cause here, since a much bigger clone is one base away. The V and J genes are TRBV7-9 and TRBJ2-7, with D possibly TRBD1 on 7 matching bases. From germline, CDR1 is SEHNR and CDR2 FQNEAQ (reference sequence). The CDR3 covers 15 residues. CDR3 coding DNA: TGTGCCAGCAGCCAGGGGGGTGGGTCGGCTCACGAGCAGCACTTC. Residues: CASSQGGGSAHEQHF.

This clonotype occurred many times. V is TRBV27 and J is TRBJ2-1, with D perhaps assigned TRBD1 or TRBD2 (5 bases each). Germline V CDR1 and CDR2: MNHEY, SMNVEV (reference sequence). Deletions cut 0 bases from V and 10 bases from J, with 13 bases between. There are 14 residues in the CDR3. The CDR3 reads CASSLSLGRDEQFF. The CDR3 nucleotides read TGTGCCAGCAGTTTATCATTGGGCAGGGACGAGCAGTTCTTC.

The V gene is TRBV24-1, the J gene TRBJ2-3; 15 positions match TRBD2. Trimming at V came to 4 bases and at J to 5 bases, leaving 12 bases not matched to a gene. Per germline, CDR1 KGHDR and CDR2 SFDVKD. The length of the CDR3 is 19 residues. Here the CDR3 DNA reads TGTGCCACCAGTGACCAAGGACTAGCGGGAGGGCCGGGGGGAGATACGCAGTATTTT. The encoded protein is CATSDQGLAGGPGGDTQYF.

A note on this clonotype: This may stem from a read error, because a much larger clone lies one nucleotide away. This rearrangement joins TRBV2 to TRBJ2-1; 9 positions match TRBD2. V shed 5 bases and J 3 bases; nucleotides not matched to a gene: 8. Germline CDR1 is SNHLY and CDR2 is FYNNEI. The length of the CDR3 is 16 residues. The DNA for the CDR3 is TGTGCCAGCAGTAGGGGGCGGGGGGGCGACTACAATGAGCAGTTCTTC. This codes for CASSRGRGGDYNEQFF.

In this sample, this clonotype turned up many times. The CDR3 nucleotides read TGTGCCAGCAGCCTGGTTAATGGGGAGGGGCAGTTCTTC. Amino acids: CASSLVNGEGQFF. This chain links TRBV4-2 with TRBJ2-1; 7 nucleotides agree with TRBD2. V trimming: 4 bases; J trimming: 12 bases; junction bases outside the gene matches: 9. Germline V gene lookup returns CDR1 LGHNA and CDR2 YNFKEQ. The CDR3 has 13 residues.